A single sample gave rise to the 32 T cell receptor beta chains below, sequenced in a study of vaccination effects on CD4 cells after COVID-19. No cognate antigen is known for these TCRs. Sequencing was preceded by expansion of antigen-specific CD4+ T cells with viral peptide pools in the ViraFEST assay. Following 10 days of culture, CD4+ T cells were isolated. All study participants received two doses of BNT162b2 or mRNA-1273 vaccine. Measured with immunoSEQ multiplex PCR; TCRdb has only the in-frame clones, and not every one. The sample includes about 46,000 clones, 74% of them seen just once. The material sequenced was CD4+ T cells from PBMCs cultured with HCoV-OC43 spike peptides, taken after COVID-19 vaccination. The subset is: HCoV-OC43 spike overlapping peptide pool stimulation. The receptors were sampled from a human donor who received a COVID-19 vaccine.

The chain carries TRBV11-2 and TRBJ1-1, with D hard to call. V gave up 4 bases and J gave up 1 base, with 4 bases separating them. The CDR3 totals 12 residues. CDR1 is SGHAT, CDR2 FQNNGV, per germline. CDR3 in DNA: TGTGCCAGCAGCTCACGGAACACTGAAGCTTTCTTT. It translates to CASSSRNTEAFF.

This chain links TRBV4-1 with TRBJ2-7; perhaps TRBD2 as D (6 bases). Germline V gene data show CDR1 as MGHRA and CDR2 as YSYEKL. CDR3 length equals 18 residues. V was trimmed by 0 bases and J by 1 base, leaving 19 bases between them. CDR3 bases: TGCGCCAGCAGCCAAGATCTAACTAGCCCACGGAGTTCCTACGAGCAGTACTTC. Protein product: CASSQDLTSPRSSYEQYF.

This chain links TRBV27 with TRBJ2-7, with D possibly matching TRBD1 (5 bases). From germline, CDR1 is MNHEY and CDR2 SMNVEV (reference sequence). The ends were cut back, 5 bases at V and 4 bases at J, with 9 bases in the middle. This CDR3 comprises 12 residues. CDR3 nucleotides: TGTGCCAGCAGTGAAAGGGGATACGAGCAGTACTTC. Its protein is CASSERGYEQYF.

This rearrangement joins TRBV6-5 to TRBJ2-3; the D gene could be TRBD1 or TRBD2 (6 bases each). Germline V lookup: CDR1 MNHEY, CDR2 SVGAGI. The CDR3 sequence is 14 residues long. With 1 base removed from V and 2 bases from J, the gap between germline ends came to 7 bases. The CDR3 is CASSYWGATDTQYF. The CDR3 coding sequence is TGTGCCAGCAGTTACTGGGGGGCCACAGATACGCAGTATTTT.

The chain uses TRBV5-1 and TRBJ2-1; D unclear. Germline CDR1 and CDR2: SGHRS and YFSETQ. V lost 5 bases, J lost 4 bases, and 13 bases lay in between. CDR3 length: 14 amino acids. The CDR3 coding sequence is TGCGCCAGCAGTGGTGGAACAGTTTACAATGAGCAGTTCTTC. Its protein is CASSGGTVYNEQFF.

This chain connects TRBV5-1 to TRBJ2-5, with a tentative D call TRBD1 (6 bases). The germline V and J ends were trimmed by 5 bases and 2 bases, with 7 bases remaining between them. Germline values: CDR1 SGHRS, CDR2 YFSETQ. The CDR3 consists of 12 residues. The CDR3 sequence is CASRTGQETQYF. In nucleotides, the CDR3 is TGCGCCAGCAGGACAGGTCAAGAGACCCAGTACTTC.

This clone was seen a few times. The CDR3 coding sequence is TGTGCCAGTAGTCCCTCAGGGACAGGACGACTCTATGGCTACACCTTC. The encoded protein is CASSPSGTGRLYGYTF. This chain links TRBV19 with TRBJ1-2; 8 positions agree with TRBD1. CDR3 size: 16 residues. Germline lookup yields CDR1 LNHDA and CDR2 SQIVND (reference sequence). With V trimmed by 5 bases and J by 4 bases, 12 bases remained unmatched.

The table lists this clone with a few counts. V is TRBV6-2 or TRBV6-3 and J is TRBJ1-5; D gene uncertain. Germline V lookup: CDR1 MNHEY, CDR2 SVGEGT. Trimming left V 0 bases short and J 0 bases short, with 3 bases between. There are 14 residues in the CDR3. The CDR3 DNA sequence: TGTGCCAGCAGTTACTCAGTTAGCAATCAGCCCCAGCATTTT. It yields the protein CASSYSVSNQPQHF.

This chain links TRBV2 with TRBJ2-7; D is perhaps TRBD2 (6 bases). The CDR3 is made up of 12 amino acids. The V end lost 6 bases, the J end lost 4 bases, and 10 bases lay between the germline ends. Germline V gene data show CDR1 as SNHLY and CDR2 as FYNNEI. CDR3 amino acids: CASRQSGYEQYF. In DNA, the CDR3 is TGTGCCAGCAGGCAGAGCGGGTACGAGCAGTACTTC.

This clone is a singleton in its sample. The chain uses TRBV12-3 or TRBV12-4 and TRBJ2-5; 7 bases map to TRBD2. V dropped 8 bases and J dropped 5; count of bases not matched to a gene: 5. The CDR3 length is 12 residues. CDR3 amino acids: CASRPGGETQYF. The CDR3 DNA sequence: TGTGCCAGCCGACCCGGGGGGGAGACCCAGTACTTC.

CDR3 sequence: CSVAKRTGEDGYTF. In DNA form, the CDR3 reads TGCAGCGTTGCAAAACGGACAGGGGAAGATGGCTACACCTTC. The V gene is TRBV29-1, the J gene TRBJ1-2, with 9 bases aligning to TRBD1. Germline V gene sequence: CDR1 SQVTM, CDR2 ANQGSEA. The V gene end was trimmed by 4 bases and the J gene end by 6 bases; junction bases not matched to a gene: 9. The CDR3 consists of 14 residues.

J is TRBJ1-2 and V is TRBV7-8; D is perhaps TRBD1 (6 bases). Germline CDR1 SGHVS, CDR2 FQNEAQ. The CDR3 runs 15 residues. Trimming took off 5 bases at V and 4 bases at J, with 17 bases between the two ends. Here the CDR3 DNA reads TGTGCCAGCAGCCTCTCTCAGGGGTCCTTCTATGGCTACACCTTC. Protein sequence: CASSLSQGSFYGYTF.

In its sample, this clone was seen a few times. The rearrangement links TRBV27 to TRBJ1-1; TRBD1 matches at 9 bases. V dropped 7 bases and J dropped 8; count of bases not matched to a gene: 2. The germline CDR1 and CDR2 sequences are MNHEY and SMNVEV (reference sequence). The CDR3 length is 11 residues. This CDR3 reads CASTTGGEAFF. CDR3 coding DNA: TGTGCCAGCACCACAGGGGGCGAAGCTTTCTTT.

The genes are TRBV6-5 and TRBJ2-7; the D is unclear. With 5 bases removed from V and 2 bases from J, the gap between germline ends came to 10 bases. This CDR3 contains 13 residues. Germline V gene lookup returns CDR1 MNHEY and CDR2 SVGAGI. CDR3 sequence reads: CASSPATPYEQYF. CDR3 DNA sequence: TGTGCCAGCAGTCCCGCAACTCCCTACGAGCAGTACTTC.

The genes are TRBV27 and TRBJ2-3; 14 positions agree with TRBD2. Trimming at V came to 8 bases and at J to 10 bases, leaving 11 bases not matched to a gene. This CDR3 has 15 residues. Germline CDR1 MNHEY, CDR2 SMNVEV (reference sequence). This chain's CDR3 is CASRPGLAGAGAQYF. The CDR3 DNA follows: TGTGCCAGCCGGCCGGGACTAGCGGGAGCGGGGGCGCAGTATTTT.

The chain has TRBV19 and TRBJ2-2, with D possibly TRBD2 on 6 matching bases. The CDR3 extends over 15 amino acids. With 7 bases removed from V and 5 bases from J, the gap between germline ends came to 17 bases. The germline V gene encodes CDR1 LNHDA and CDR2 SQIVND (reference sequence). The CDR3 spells CASIKNGAGTGELFF. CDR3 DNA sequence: TGTGCCAGTATCAAAAATGGGGCGGGGACCGGGGAGCTGTTTTTT. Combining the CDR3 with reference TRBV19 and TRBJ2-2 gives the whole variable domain DGGITQSPKYLFRKEGQNVTLSCEQNLNHDAMYWYRQDPGQGLRLIYYSQIVNDFQKGDIAEGYSVSREKKESFPLTVTSAQKNPTAFYLCASIKNGAGTGELFFGEGSRLTVL.

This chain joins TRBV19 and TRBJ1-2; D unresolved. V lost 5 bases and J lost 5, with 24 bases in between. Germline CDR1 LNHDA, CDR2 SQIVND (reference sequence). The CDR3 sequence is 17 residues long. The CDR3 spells CASSSGVGPQGGYGYTF. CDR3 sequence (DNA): TGTGCCAGTAGTTCGGGTGTCGGGCCCCAAGGTGGTTATGGCTACACCTTC. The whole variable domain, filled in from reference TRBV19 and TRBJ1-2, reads DGGITQSPKYLFRKEGQNVTLSCEQNLNHDAMYWYRQDPGQGLRLIYYSQIVNDFQKGDIAEGYSVSREKKESFPLTVTSAQKNPTAFYLCASSSGVGPQGGYGYTFGSGTRLTVV.

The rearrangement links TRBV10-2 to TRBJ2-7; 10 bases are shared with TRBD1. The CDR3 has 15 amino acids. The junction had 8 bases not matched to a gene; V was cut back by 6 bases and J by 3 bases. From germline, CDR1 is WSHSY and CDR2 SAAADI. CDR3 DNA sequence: TGCGCCAGCAGCAAAACCGGGACAGGGGACTACGAGCAGTACTTC. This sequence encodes CASSKTGTGDYEQYF.

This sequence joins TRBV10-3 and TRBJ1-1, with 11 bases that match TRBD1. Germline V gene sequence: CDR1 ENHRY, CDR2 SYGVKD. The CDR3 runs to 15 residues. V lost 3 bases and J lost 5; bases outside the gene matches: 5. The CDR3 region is CAISDPGQGGTEAFF. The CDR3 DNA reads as TGTGCCATCAGTGACCCGGGACAGGGGGGGACTGAAGCTTTCTTT.

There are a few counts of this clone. The DNA for the CDR3 is TGCGCCAGCAGCCCCGGACAGGGGACCGGGAACACTGAAGCTTTCTTT. Amino acids: CASSPGQGTGNTEAFF. The chain links TRBV5-1 to TRBJ1-1; 9 nucleotides line up with TRBD1. Germline V gives CDR1 SGHRS, CDR2 YFSETQ. The CDR3 spans 16 residues. J lost 1 base, V lost 4 bases, and 8 bases had no gene match.

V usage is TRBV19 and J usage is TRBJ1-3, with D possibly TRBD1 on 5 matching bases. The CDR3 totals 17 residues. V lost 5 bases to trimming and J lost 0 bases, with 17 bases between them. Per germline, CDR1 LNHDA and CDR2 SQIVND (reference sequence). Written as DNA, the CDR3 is TGTGCCAGTAGTGTAAATCCGGGACTGATCTCTGGAAACACCATATATTTT. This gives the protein CASSVNPGLISGNTIYF.

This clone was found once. The CDR3 reads CSVDKVAAGRTDTQYF. CDR3 DNA sequence: TGCAGCGTTGATAAAGTAGCGGCGGGACGCACAGATACGCAGTATTTT. The V call is TRBV29-1, the J call TRBJ2-3; D may be TRBD2 (6 bases). The ends were cut back, 3 bases at V and 1 base at J, with 17 bases in the middle. The length of the CDR3 is 16 residues. Per the germline V gene, CDR1 is SQVTM and CDR2 is ANQGSEA.

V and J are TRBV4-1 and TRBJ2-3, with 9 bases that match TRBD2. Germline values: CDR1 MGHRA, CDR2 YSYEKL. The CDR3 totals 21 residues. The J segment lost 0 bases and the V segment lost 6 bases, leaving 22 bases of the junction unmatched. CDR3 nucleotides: TGCGCCAGCAGTCCCCTTCCCCTGGCGGGGGGGTCCCCCTTTAGCACAGATACGCAGTATTTT. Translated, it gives CASSPLPLAGGSPFSTDTQYF.

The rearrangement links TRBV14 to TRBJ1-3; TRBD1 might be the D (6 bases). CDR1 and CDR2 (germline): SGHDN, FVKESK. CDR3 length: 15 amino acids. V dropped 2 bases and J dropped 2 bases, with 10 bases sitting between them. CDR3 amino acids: CASSQRAGAGNTIYF. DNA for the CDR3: TGTGCCAGCAGCCAACGGGCAGGGGCTGGAAACACCATATATTTT. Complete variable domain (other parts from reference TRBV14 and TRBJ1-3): EAGVTQFPSHSVIEKGQTVTLRCDPISGHDNLYWYRRVMGKEIKFLLHFVKESKQDESGMPNNRFLAERTGGTYSTLKVQPAELEDSGVYFCASSQRAGAGNTIYFGEGSWLTVV.

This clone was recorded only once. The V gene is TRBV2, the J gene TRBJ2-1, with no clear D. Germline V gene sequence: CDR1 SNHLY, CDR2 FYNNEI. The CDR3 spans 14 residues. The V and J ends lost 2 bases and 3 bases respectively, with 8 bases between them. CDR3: CASSESLIYNEQFF. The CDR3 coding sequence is TGTGCCAGCAGTGAAAGCCTGATCTACAATGAGCAGTTCTTC.

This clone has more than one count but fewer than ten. The CDR3 DNA reads TGCGCCAGCAGCGTGGACAGGGCTGGTGAAAAACTGTTTTTT. Translating gives CASSVDRAGEKLFF. The chain is built from TRBV5-1 and TRBJ1-4, with 8 bases matching TRBD1. Germline V gene sequence: CDR1 SGHRS, CDR2 YFSETQ. This CDR3 spans 14 amino acids. The V and J ends lost 4 bases and 7 bases, in that order; junction bases with no gene match: 6. The entire variable domain, with the rest obtained from reference TRBV5-1 and TRBJ1-4, is as follows: KAGVTQTPRYLIKTRGQQVTLSCSPISGHRSVSWYQQTPGQGLQFLFEYFSETQRNKGNFPGRFSGRQFSNSRSEMNVSTLELGDSALYLCASSVDRAGEKLFFGSGTQLSVL.

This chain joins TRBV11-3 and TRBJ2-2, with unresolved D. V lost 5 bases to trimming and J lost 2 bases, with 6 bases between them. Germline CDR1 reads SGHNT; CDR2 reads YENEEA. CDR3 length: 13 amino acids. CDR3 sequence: CASSPSNTGELFF. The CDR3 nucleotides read TGTGCCAGCAGCCCAAGTAACACCGGGGAGCTGTTTTTT.

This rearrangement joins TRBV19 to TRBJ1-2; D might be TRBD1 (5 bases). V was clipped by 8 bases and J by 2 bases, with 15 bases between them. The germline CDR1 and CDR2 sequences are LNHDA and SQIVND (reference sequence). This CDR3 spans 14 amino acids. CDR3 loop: CASGPWGTNYGYTF. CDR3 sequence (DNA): TGTGCCAGTGGCCCCTGGGGGACCAACTATGGCTACACCTTC.

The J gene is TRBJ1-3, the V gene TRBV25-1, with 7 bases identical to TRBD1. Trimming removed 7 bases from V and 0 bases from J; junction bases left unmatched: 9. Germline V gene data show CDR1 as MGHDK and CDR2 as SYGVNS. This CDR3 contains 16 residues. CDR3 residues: CASTGDRSYSGNTIYF. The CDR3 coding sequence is TGTGCCAGCACCGGGGACAGAAGTTACTCTGGAAACACCATATATTTT.

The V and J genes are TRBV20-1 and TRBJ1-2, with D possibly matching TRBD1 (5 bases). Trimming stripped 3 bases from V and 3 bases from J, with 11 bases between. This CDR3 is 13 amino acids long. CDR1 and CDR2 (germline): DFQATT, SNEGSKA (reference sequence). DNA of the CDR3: TGCAGTGCTAGTGGCGGGGGGGACTATGGCTACACCTTC. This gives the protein CSASGGGDYGYTF.

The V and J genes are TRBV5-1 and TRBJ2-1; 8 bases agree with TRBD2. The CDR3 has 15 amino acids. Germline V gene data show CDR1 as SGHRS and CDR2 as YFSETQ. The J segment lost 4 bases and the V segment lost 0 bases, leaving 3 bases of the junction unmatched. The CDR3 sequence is CASSLGSGAYNEQFF. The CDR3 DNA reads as TGCGCCAGCAGCTTGGGTAGCGGGGCTTACAATGAGCAGTTCTTC.

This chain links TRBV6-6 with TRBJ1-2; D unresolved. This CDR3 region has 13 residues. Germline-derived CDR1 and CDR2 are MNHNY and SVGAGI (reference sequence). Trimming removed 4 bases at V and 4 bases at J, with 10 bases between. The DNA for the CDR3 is TGTGCCAGCAGTTCCCTGGACCTCTATGGCTACACCTTC. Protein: CASSSLDLYGYTF.